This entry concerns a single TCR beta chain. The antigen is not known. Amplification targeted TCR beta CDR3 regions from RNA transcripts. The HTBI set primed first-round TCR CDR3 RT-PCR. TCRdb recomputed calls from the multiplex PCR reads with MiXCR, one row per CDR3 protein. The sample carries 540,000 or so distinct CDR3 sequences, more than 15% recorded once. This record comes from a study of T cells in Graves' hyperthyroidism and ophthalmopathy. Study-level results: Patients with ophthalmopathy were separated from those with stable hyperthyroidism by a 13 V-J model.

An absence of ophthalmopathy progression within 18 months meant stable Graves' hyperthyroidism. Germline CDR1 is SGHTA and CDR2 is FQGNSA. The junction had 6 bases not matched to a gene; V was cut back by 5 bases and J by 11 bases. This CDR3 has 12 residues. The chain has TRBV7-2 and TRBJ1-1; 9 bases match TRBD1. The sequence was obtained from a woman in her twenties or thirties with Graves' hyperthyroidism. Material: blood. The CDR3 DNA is TGTGCCAGCAGCCTGGGGGACAGGGAGGCTTTCTTT. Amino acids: CASSLGDREAFF.